The 28 T cell receptor beta chains presented below share a single source sample, sequenced in a study of beta chain features in type 1 diabetes. Findings and caveats of the study: Type 1 diabetes patients had moderately but significantly shorter TCRB CDR3s in all four CD4+ subsets.

Expressed TCRB transcripts were sequenced, since all the RNA that had been isolated was reverse transcribed. Assay: immunoSEQ multiplex PCR; the TCRdb copy retains only in-frame clones and omits some. The sample records nearly 350,000 clones, over 7% being singletons. Their specific antigens are unknown. Sequencing was carried out using central memory CD4+ T cells from blood. These receptor sequences come from a man between 25 and 39 years old with type 1 diabetes.

This chain links TRBV7-2 with TRBJ1-6, with D uncertain. The CDR3 is 15 residues long. Germline CDR1 is SGHTA and CDR2 is FQGNSA. V was trimmed by 4 bases and J by 3 bases, leaving 10 bases between them. The CDR3: CASSSGGGYNSPLHF. The CDR3 bases are TGTGCCAGCAGCTCAGGTGGAGGCTATAATTCACCCCTCCACTTT.

The V gene is TRBV4-3, the J gene TRBJ2-1, with D unresolved. V was clipped by 5 bases and J by 4 bases, with 15 bases between them. Germline lookup yields CDR1 LGHNA and CDR2 YSLEER. The CDR3 length is 15 residues. The CDR3 loop is CASSANPGFYNEQFF. The CDR3 nucleotides are TGCGCCAGCAGCGCTAACCCCGGTTTTTACAATGAGCAGTTCTTC.

This clone came up a few times. CDR3 DNA: TGTGCCAGCAGGAAAAGACTAGCAGACAATGAGCAGTTCTTC. Its translation: CASRKRLADNEQFF. The rearrangement links TRBV6-5 to TRBJ2-1, with 7 bases matching TRBD2. Trimming cost V 6 bases and J 5 bases; bases outside gene matches: 7. This CDR3 region has 14 residues. Germline loops: CDR1 MNHEY, CDR2 SVGAGI.

This clone appeared a few times. Just one base apart from a much larger clone, this may be a read error. V gene TRBV6-5 combines with J gene TRBJ2-7; D gene ambiguous. This CDR3 is built from 10 residues. Trimming cost V 5 bases and J 3 bases, with 2 bases left between them. CDR1 and CDR2 from the germline V gene are MNHEY and SVGAGI. The CDR3 nucleotides are TGTGCCAGCAGTGACTACGAGCAGTACTTC. Its protein product is CASSDYEQYF.

CDR3 in DNA: TGTGCCAGCAGCTTAAGCATCGGGGAGCTGTTTTTT. Translation: CASSLSIGELFF. The rearrangement links TRBV7-2 to TRBJ2-2, with D unresolved. CDR3 length: 12 amino acids. Germline V gives CDR1 SGHTA, CDR2 FQGNSA. Trimming removed 2 bases from V and 7 bases from J, with 5 bases in between.

The chain links TRBV2 to TRBJ2-5; D uncertain. The CDR3 consists of 13 residues. Trimming stripped 6 bases from V and 7 bases from J, with 15 bases between. The germline CDR1 and CDR2 sequences are SNHLY and FYNNEI. The CDR3 loop reads CASSERPLGTQYF. DNA for the CDR3: TGTGCCAGCAGCGAGAGGCCCCTCGGGACCCAGTACTTC.

V is TRBV6-4 and J is TRBJ2-1; 9 bases align to TRBD2. With 8 bases clipped from V and 3 bases from J, the junction kept 11 bases outside the gene matches. Germline V gives CDR1 MRHNA, CDR2 SNTAGT. There are 16 residues in the CDR3. In DNA form, the CDR3 reads TGTGCCAGCTTAGGGGGCCTAGCGGGGAACTACAATGAGCAGTTCTTC. The encoded protein is CASLGGLAGNYNEQFF.

A few counts support this clone. The chain is built from TRBV5-1 and TRBJ2-5; D remains ambiguous. V lost 2 bases to trimming and J lost 5 bases, with 13 bases between them. The CDR3 runs to 14 residues. CDR1 and CDR2 (germline): SGHRS, YFSETQ. Written as DNA, the CDR3 is TGCGCCAGCAGCTTAGCCCAACTCGGGGAGACCCAGTACTTC. It codes for CASSLAQLGETQYF.

The rearrangement joins TRBV7-2 to TRBJ2-3, with 15 positions matching TRBD2. The CDR3 sequence is 17 residues long. CDR1 is SGHTA, CDR2 FQGNSA, per germline. V was clipped by 5 bases and J by 5 bases; unmatched bases: 8. This CDR3 is CASSVGLAGGARDTQYF. CDR3 in DNA: TGTGCCAGCAGCGTAGGACTAGCGGGGGGGGCTCGAGATACGCAGTATTTT.

This clone was seen a few times. This chain links TRBV4-2 with TRBJ2-2; 14 bases match TRBD2. The CDR3 length is 18 residues. The V gene end was trimmed by 4 bases and the J gene end by 5 bases; junction bases not matched to a gene: 9. Germline values: CDR1 LGHNA, CDR2 YNFKEQ. The CDR3 here is CASSPGLAGVSRTGELFF. For the CDR3, the DNA is TGTGCCAGCAGCCCGGGACTAGCGGGGGTTTCGCGGACCGGGGAGCTGTTTTTT.

The rearrangement uses TRBV5-1 and TRBJ2-1; 11 bases are shared with TRBD1. The germline V gene encodes CDR1 SGHRS and CDR2 YFSETQ. The CDR3 is made up of 15 amino acids. V trimming: 4 bases; J trimming: 2 bases; junction bases outside the gene matches: 2. CDR3 protein: CASSLGQGAYNEQFF. The CDR3 DNA reads as TGCGCCAGCAGCCTGGGACAGGGGGCCTACAATGAGCAGTTCTTC. The full variable domain, rest sourced from reference TRBV5-1 and TRBJ2-1, is KAGVTQTPRYLIKTRGQQVTLSCSPISGHRSVSWYQQTPGQGLQFLFEYFSETQRNKGNFPGRFSGRQFSNSRSEMNVSTLELGDSALYLCASSLGQGAYNEQFFGPGTRLTVL.

The V and J genes are TRBV7-2 and TRBJ1-2; D is uncertain. V was shortened by 5 bases and J by 13 bases, with 14 bases between the two germline ends. CDR1 SGHTA and CDR2 FQGNSA come from the germline V gene. This CDR3 contains 11 residues. The CDR3: CASSPRFECTF. Written as DNA, the CDR3 is TGTGCCAGCAGCCCCCGGTTCGAGTGCACCTTC.

This clone was seen a few times. The genes are TRBV7-2 and TRBJ2-7; D remains ambiguous. This CDR3 has 13 residues. CDR1 is SGHTA and CDR2 is FQGNSA in the germline V gene. The ends were cut back, 1 base at V and 3 bases at J, with 7 bases in the middle. The CDR3 coding sequence is TGTGCCAGCAGCTTAGGACTGGACTACGAGCAGTACTTC. Translation gives CASSLGLDYEQYF.

This clone was found a few times. This chain links TRBV4-3 with TRBJ1-6, with D unresolved. V was pared by 0 bases and J by 0 bases, with 12 bases between. The CDR3 is 18 amino acids. Germline V lookup: CDR1 LGHNA, CDR2 YSLEER. The CDR3 DNA is TGCGCCAGCAGCCAAGATAGTCGGACCAACTCCTATAATTCACCCCTCCACTTT. Protein: CASSQDSRTNSYNSPLHF.

This clone was recorded a few times. V is TRBV7-2 and J is TRBJ2-5; D is ambiguous. CDR1 is SGHTA, CDR2 FQGNSA, per germline. Trimming removed 7 bases from V and 5 bases from J, with 11 bases in between. The CDR3 is 12 amino acids. The CDR3 nucleotides read TGTGCCAGCACTTCCCCGGCTGAGACCCAGTACTTC. Translated: CASTSPAETQYF.

The table lists this clone with a few counts. V is TRBV30 and J is TRBJ2-5, with D possibly being TRBD1 or TRBD2 (5 bases each). In germline, CDR1 is GTSNPN, CDR2 SVGIG (reference sequence). V lost 5 bases, J lost 4 bases, and 17 bases lay in between. CDR3 length equals 14 residues. The CDR3 sequence is CAWDRQGEGETQYF. The CDR3 DNA reads as TGTGCCTGGGACCGGCAGGGAGAAGGAGAGACCCAGTACTTC.

The chain is built from TRBV2 and TRBJ1-5; D unclear. The CDR3 consists of 16 residues. Germline V gene lookup returns CDR1 SNHLY and CDR2 FYNNEI. Trimming removed 2 bases at V and 0 bases at J, with 11 bases between. The CDR3 spells CASSESGSYSNQPQHF. The CDR3 nucleotides are TGTGCCAGCAGTGAAAGTGGCAGCTATAGCAATCAGCCCCAGCATTTT. Full variable domain (missing parts from reference TRBV2 and TRBJ1-5): EPEVTQTPSHQVTQMGQEVILRCVPISNHLYFYWYRQILGQKVEFLVSFYNNEISEKSEIFDDQFSVERPDGSNFTLKIRSTKLEDSAMYFCASSESGSYSNQPQHFGDGTRLSIL.

This clone was observed a handful of times. The CDR3 here is CASSQDLRASEQYF. The CDR3 DNA sequence: TGCGCCAGCAGCCAAGATTTACGAGCCTCCGAGCAGTACTTC. The chain is built from TRBV4-1 and TRBJ2-7; no firm D call. V was cut by 0 bases and J by 6 bases, with 12 bases left in between. The CDR3 loop spans 14 amino acids. Germline assignment: CDR1 MGHRA and CDR2 YSYEKL.

This clone was detected a few times. The rearrangement links TRBV7-2 to TRBJ1-6; D uncertain. The CDR3 spans 14 residues. Germline values: CDR1 SGHTA, CDR2 FQGNSA. Between the trimmed V and J ends, which lost 5 bases and 9 bases, there was a span of 14 bases. CDR3 protein: CASSPTLEGSPLHF. CDR3 sequence (DNA): TGTGCCAGCAGCCCGACCTTGGAGGGTTCACCCCTCCACTTT.

In its sample, this clone was seen a few times. This rearrangement joins TRBV5-1 to TRBJ2-1; D gene uncertain. Trimming took 1 base from V and 6 from J, leaving 14 bases between them. The CDR3 loop spans 15 amino acids. Germline CDR1 and CDR2: SGHRS and YFSETQ. CDR3 amino acids: CASSLQGRYSNEQFF. The DNA for the CDR3 is TGCGCCAGCAGCTTGCAAGGGCGGTATAGCAATGAGCAGTTCTTC.

This clone was seen repeatedly, ten times or more. V usage is TRBV7-9 and J usage is TRBJ2-1; 7 positions agree with TRBD1. Germline V CDR1 and CDR2: SEHNR, FQNEAQ (reference sequence). This CDR3 has 15 residues. V gave up 3 bases and J gave up 2 bases; unmatched junction bases: 4. The chain's CDR3 is CASSFLQGAYNEQFF. The CDR3, as DNA: TGTGCCAGCAGCTTTTTGCAGGGGGCCTACAATGAGCAGTTCTTC.

The chain employs TRBV7-2 and TRBJ1-2, with 8 bases fitting TRBD1. Germline CDR1 is SGHTA and CDR2 is FQGNSA. The CDR3 runs to 14 residues. The ends lost 2 bases at V and 6 bases at J; junction bases unmatched: 5. The DNA of the CDR3 is TGTGCCAGCAGCTTAATGGTGACAGGGGATGGCTACACCTTC. Residues: CASSLMVTGDGYTF.

This clone has more than one count but fewer than ten. This chain joins TRBV7-2 and TRBJ2-3; 9 bases fit TRBD2. Germline CDR1 is SGHTA and CDR2 is FQGNSA. The CDR3 spans 14 residues. Unmatched junction bases numbered 4, after V lost 2 bases and J lost 7 bases. CDR3 DNA: TGTGCCAGCAGCTTAATCCTAGCGGGAAATACGCAGTATTTT. The encoded protein is CASSLILAGNTQYF.

In its sample, this clone was seen many times. V gene TRBV5-5 combines with J gene TRBJ2-2; 8 nucleotides line up with TRBD1. This CDR3 has 14 amino acids. V lost 4 bases and J lost 6; bases outside the gene matches: 5. Germline loops: CDR1 SGHKS, CDR2 YYEKEE (reference sequence). The CDR3 loop is CASSQPQGAGELFF. Written as DNA, the CDR3 is TGTGCCAGCAGCCAACCACAGGGGGCCGGGGAGCTGTTTTTT.

The rearrangement joins TRBV30 to TRBJ2-2; D perhaps matches TRBD1 (7 bases). Germline CDR1 reads GTSNPN; CDR2 reads SVGIG (reference sequence). V was shortened by 5 bases and J by 3 bases, with 13 bases between the two germline ends. This CDR3 has 14 residues. The CDR3 coding sequence is TGTGCCTGGGGCGGGGACAGTTACACCGGGGAGCTGTTTTTT. It translates to CAWGGDSYTGELFF.

V gene TRBV5-1 combines with J gene TRBJ2-7; tentative D call: TRBD1 (5 bases). CDR1 and CDR2 from the germline V gene are SGHRS and YFSETQ. This CDR3 has 14 residues. V shed 0 bases and J shed 2 bases, with 9 bases lying between them. The CDR3 DNA follows: TGCGCCAGCAGCTTGGGAGACAGAACCTACGAGCAGTACTTC. Its protein is CASSLGDRTYEQYF.

This clone showed up just a few times. Other DNA sequences in the sample encode the same CDR3. V is TRBV6-5 and J is TRBJ2-7; TRBD1 aligns across 9 bases. V trimming: 0 bases; J trimming: 4 bases; junction bases outside the gene matches: 4. Germline V CDR1 and CDR2: MNHEY, SVGAGI. The CDR3 length is 15 residues. The CDR3 sequence is CASSYSDRGGYEQYF. The CDR3 DNA reads as TGTGCCAGCAGTTACTCGGACAGGGGAGGGTACGAGCAGTACTTC.

V gene TRBV11-2 combines with J gene TRBJ2-2; maybe TRBD2 (5 bases). CDR1 SGHAT and CDR2 FQNNGV come from the germline V gene. This CDR3 is 16 amino acids long. Trimming pared 4 bases from V and 6 bases from J, leaving 18 bases between. The CDR3 loop is CASSSSWSAGSGELFF. The CDR3, as DNA: TGTGCCAGCAGCTCCTCTTGGAGCGCGGGTTCCGGGGAGCTGTTTTTT.